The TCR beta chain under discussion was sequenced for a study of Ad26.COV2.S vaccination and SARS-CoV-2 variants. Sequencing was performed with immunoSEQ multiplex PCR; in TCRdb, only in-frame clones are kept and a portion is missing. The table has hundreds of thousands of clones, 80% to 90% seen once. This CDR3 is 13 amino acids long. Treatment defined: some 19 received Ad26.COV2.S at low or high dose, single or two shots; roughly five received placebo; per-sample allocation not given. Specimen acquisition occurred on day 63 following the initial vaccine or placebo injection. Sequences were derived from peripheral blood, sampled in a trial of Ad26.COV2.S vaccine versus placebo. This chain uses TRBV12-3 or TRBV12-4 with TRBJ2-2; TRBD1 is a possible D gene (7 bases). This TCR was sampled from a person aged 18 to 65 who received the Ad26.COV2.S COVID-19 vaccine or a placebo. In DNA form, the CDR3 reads TGTGCTAGCGACAGGGAGGCATCCGGGGAGCTGTTTTTT. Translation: CASDREASGELFF.